The 31 T cell receptor beta chains in this list originate from one sample, sequenced in a study of T cells in Graves' hyperthyroidism and ophthalmopathy. TCR beta CDR3 region amplification was performed from RNA transcripts. Carried out on the TCR CDR3, a first-round RT-PCR used the HTBI primer set. TCRdb itself ran the multiplex PCR reads through MiXCR, one entry per CDR3 protein. The sample has 450,000 to 650,000 distinct CDR3 sequences, less than 25% seen once. The sequenced sample consisted of blood. The receptors were sampled from a young man with Graves' hyperthyroidism.

This clonotype was observed a few times. J is TRBJ2-2 and V is TRBV9, with a possible D match to TRBD1 (5 bases). V was pared by 0 bases and J by 4 bases, with 7 bases between. The CDR3 is 14 residues long. Germline V lookup: CDR1 SGDLS, CDR2 YYNGEE. CDR3 DNA: TGTGCCAGCAGCGTAGGACAGCCCACCGGGGAGCTGTTTTTT. Protein sequence: CASSVGQPTGELFF.

This clonotype was observed at least ten times. The V gene is TRBV3-1, the J gene TRBJ1-2; no clear D gene. The CDR3 has 13 amino acids. The germline V and J ends were trimmed by 2 bases and 7 bases, with 11 bases remaining between them. Germline-derived CDR1 and CDR2 are LGHDT and YNNKEL (reference sequence). For the CDR3, the DNA is TGTGCCAGCAGCCAATATCCCCCTGGTGGCTACACCTTC. This codes for CASSQYPPGGYTF.

This clonotype was detected many times. This chain's CDR3 is CASSPYRTIPEAFF. As DNA, the CDR3 is TGTGCCAGCAGTCCCTATCGAACAATACCTGAAGCTTTCTTT. J is TRBJ1-1 and V is TRBV28; D call uncertain. V was clipped by 5 bases and J by 6 bases, with 16 bases between them. The CDR3 length is 14 residues. Germline-derived CDR1 and CDR2 are MDHEN and SYDVKM.

V is TRBV25-1 and J is TRBJ2-4, with D possibly matching TRBD2 (5 bases). Trimming left V 1 base short and J 8 bases short, with 18 bases between. CDR1 and CDR2 from the germline V gene are MGHDK and SYGVNS. The CDR3 is 16 residues long. CDR3 residues: CASSEWGRGMADIQYF. The CDR3 DNA reads as TGTGCCAGCAGTGAATGGGGAAGAGGGATGGCGGACATTCAGTACTTC.

In its sample, this clonotype was seen many times. The chain carries TRBV6-1 and TRBJ1-1; D call uncertain. This CDR3 region has 11 residues. Per germline, CDR1 MNHNS and CDR2 SASEGT. The V end lost 7 bases, the J end lost 3 bases, and 6 bases lay between the germline ends. CDR3 nucleotide sequence: TGTGCCAGCACCGGGGACACTGAAGCTTTCTTT. Protein product: CASTGDTEAFF.

This clonotype appeared many times. The chain carries TRBV19 and TRBJ1-2; the D gene is possibly TRBD1 (6 bases). V lost 6 bases and J lost 4, with 27 bases in between. The CDR3 totals 18 residues. In germline, CDR1 is LNHDA, CDR2 SQIVND (reference sequence). The CDR3 DNA sequence: TGTGCCAGTAGGGACCCACGGGGGACACAGCAATCGATCTATGGCTACACCTTC. It is translated as CASRDPRGTQQSIYGYTF.

The gene calls are TRBV19 and TRBJ1-5; D ambiguous. The CDR3 contains 18 residues. The ends were cut back, 7 bases at V and 0 bases at J, with 22 bases in the middle. Germline-derived CDR1 and CDR2 are LNHDA and SQIVND (reference sequence). The CDR3 DNA sequence: TGTGCCAGTACCTTAGGCGGCAGTTTGTTTTATAGCAATCAGCCCCAGCATTTT. As protein: CASTLGGSLFYSNQPQHF. Looking up the rest from reference TRBV19 and TRBJ1-5 gives the full variable domain: DGGITQSPKYLFRKEGQNVTLSCEQNLNHDAMYWYRQDPGQGLRLIYYSQIVNDFQKGDIAEGYSVSREKKESFPLTVTSAQKNPTAFYLCASTLGGSLFYSNQPQHFGDGTRLSIL.

CDR3 in amino acids: CASSFSGTTLRGYTF. DNA for the CDR3: TGTGCCAGCAGTTTTTCAGGAACGACGTTACGTGGCTACACCTTC. The J gene is TRBJ1-2, the V gene TRBV12-3 or TRBV12-4; no definite D call. V lost 3 bases to trimming and J lost 7 bases, with 18 bases between them. The CDR3 runs to 15 residues.

CDR3 amino acids: CASSLAPDANYGYTF. The CDR3 nucleotides read TGTGCCAGCAGCTTAGCGCCGGATGCTAACTATGGCTACACCTTC. The chain links TRBV7-2 to TRBJ1-2; no firm D call. The CDR3 contains 15 residues. Germline V gene lookup returns CDR1 SGHTA and CDR2 FQGNSA. Between the trimmed V and J ends, which lost 0 bases and 0 bases, there was a span of 8 bases.

The CDR3 DNA is TGTGCCAGCAGTTACTCGACTTTGACAGAAGCTGGGTCACCCCTCCACTTT. Its translation is CASSYSTLTEAGSPLHF. The V gene is TRBV28, the J gene TRBJ1-6, with a tentative D call TRBD1 (5 bases). The CDR3 spans 17 residues. CDR1 MDHEN and CDR2 SYDVKM come from the germline V gene. The V end was cut by 4 bases, the J end by 10 bases, with 23 bases between. The variable domain in full, completed from reference TRBV28 and TRBJ1-6, reads DVKVTQSSRYLVKRTGEKVFLECVQDMDHENMFWYRQDPGLGLRLIYFSYDVKMKEKGDIPEGYSVSREKKERFSLILESASTNQTSMYLCASSYSTLTEAGSPLHFGNGTRLTVT.

This clonotype was counted many times. The rearrangement links TRBV28 to TRBJ2-7; D remains ambiguous. Germline loops: CDR1 MDHEN, CDR2 SYDVKM. V was shortened by 6 bases and J by 6 bases, with 9 bases between the two germline ends. The CDR3 loop spans 11 amino acids. The CDR3 DNA sequence: TGTGCCAGCAGGTCGTATTCCGAGCAGTACTTC. It translates to CASRSYSEQYF.

The V gene is TRBV7-8, the J gene TRBJ2-7; D remains unclear. Germline-derived CDR1 and CDR2 are SGHVS and FQNEAQ. Trimming left V 3 bases short and J 6 bases short, with 6 bases between. The CDR3 length is 11 residues. CDR3 loop: CASSLKFEQYF. The CDR3 bases are TGTGCCAGCAGCTTGAAGTTCGAGCAGTACTTC.

This clonotype was counted ten times or more. This chain connects TRBV7-2 to TRBJ2-7; 8 nucleotides align to TRBD1. Trimming removed 3 bases from V and 1 base from J; junction bases left unmatched: 5. The CDR3 has 15 amino acids. Looked up from germline, CDR1 is SGHTA and CDR2 is FQGNSA. The CDR3 loop reads CASSFGQGASYEQYF. DNA of the CDR3: TGTGCCAGCAGCTTCGGGCAGGGGGCTTCCTACGAGCAGTACTTC. The whole variable domain, remainder taken from reference TRBV7-2 and TRBJ2-7, is GAGVSQSPSNKVTEKGKDVELRCDPISGHTALYWYRQSLGQGLEFLIYFQGNSAPDKSGLPSDRFSAERTGGSVSTLTIQRTQQEDSAVYLCASSFGQGASYEQYFGPGTRLTVT.

This clonotype occurred many times. This chain uses TRBV27 with TRBJ1-1; D might be TRBD1 (6 bases). The CDR3 has 16 amino acids. V was clipped by 0 bases and J by 0 bases, with 11 bases between them. Germline V gene lookup returns CDR1 MNHEY and CDR2 SMNVEV (reference sequence). The CDR3 reads CASSLSTGRMNTEAFF. The CDR3 nucleotides read TGTGCCAGCAGTTTATCTACAGGGAGGATGAACACTGAAGCTTTCTTT.

This clonotype was observed many times. The chain employs TRBV20-1 and TRBJ2-7; D may be TRBD1 (6 bases). This CDR3 spans 15 amino acids. V lost 3 bases and J 3 bases, leaving 18 bases between the germline ends. Per the germline V gene, CDR1 is DFQATT and CDR2 is SNEGSKA (reference sequence). Here the CDR3 DNA reads TGCAGTGCTAGTGGTATGTACAGGGAGATCTACGAGCAGTACTTC. Residues: CSASGMYREIYEQYF.

This clonotype was observed at least ten times. Written as DNA, the CDR3 is TGTGCCTGGAGCCCTGGACAGGGCACTGAAGCTTTCTTT. Encoded protein: CAWSPGQGTEAFF. This rearrangement joins TRBV30 to TRBJ1-1; 8 bases match TRBD1. This CDR3 is built from 13 residues. The ends lost 3 bases at V and 4 bases at J; junction bases unmatched: 4. The germline V gene has CDR1 GTSNPN and CDR2 SVGIG (reference sequence).

The J gene is TRBJ2-3, the V gene TRBV12-3 or TRBV12-4; 12 nucleotides line up with TRBD2. V was clipped by 5 bases and J by 2 bases; unmatched bases: 5. The CDR3 covers 16 residues. CDR3 in DNA: TGTGCCAGCAGTCTCGGACTAGCGGGATACACAGATACGCAGTATTTT. Amino acids: CASSLGLAGYTDTQYF.

This clonotype was detected many times. V usage is TRBV6-5 and J usage is TRBJ1-2; TRBD1 might be the D (5 bases). The germline CDR1 and CDR2 sequences are MNHEY and SVGAGI. V dropped 0 bases and J dropped 0 bases, with 11 bases sitting between them. This CDR3 contains 16 residues. CDR3 sequence (DNA): TGTGCCAGCAGTTACTCGAAGGGACGGACTAACTATGGCTACACCTTC. As protein: CASSYSKGRTNYGYTF.

Turning to this clonotype: Its ends do not fully match the called genes, so a read error is possible. Here the CDR3 reads CACSVGGSNTGELFF. The CDR3 bases are TGTGCCTGCAGCGTAGGGGGCTCGAACACCGGGGAGCTGTTTTTT. The V gene is TRBV9, the J gene TRBJ2-2; 7 bases map to TRBD1. Germline V gives CDR1 SGDLS, CDR2 YYNGEE. This CDR3 spans 15 amino acids. The variable domain in full, completed from reference TRBV9 and TRBJ2-2, reads DSGVTQTPKHLITATGQRVTLRCSPRSGDLSVYWYQQSLDQGLQFLIQYYNGEERAKGNILERFSAQQFPDLHSELNLSSLELGDSALYFCACSVGGSNTGELFFGEGSRLTVL.

As for this clonotype: One junction end does not reproduce the germline sequence, and a read error may be involved. The chain is built from TRBV6-1 and TRBJ2-7; D may be TRBD2 (6 bases). Germline values: CDR1 MNHNS, CDR2 SASEGT. The CDR3 is 14 amino acids. The DNA of the CDR3 is TGTGCCAGCAACGGAATAGCGGTTCATTACGATCAGTACTTC. Translated, it gives CASNGIAVHYDQYF.

This clonotype was seen more than once but under ten times. V and J are TRBV7-2 and TRBJ2-7; 11 bases map to TRBD1. V lost 6 bases to trimming and J lost 6 bases; unmatched junction nucleotides: 7. The CDR3 spans 14 residues. Per germline, CDR1 SGHTA and CDR2 FQGNSA. This CDR3 is CASRKTGTGGEQYF. The DNA of the CDR3 is TGTGCCAGCAGGAAGACCGGGACAGGGGGCGAGCAGTACTTC.

This clonotype was seen a single time. The chain links TRBV5-1 to TRBJ2-7; maybe TRBD1 (6 bases). The germline V gene has CDR1 SGHRS and CDR2 YFSETQ. V was trimmed by 4 bases and J by 3 bases, leaving 17 bases between them. CDR3 length: 15 residues. CDR3 in amino acids: CASSAPDRYHYEQYF. The CDR3 coding sequence is TGCGCCAGCAGCGCCCCGGACAGATATCACTACGAGCAGTACTTC. Filled out from reference TRBV5-1 and TRBJ2-7, the complete variable domain reads KAGVTQTPRYLIKTRGQQVTLSCSPISGHRSVSWYQQTPGQGLQFLFEYFSETQRNKGNFPGRFSGRQFSNSRSEMNVSTLELGDSALYLCASSAPDRYHYEQYFGPGTRLTVT.

In its sample, this clonotype was seen many times. The rearrangement joins TRBV12-3 or TRBV12-4 to TRBJ1-1; D might be TRBD1 (6 bases). V was trimmed by 3 bases and J by 4 bases, leaving 12 bases between them. The CDR3 extends over 14 amino acids. The chain's CDR3 is CASSFGGRGTEAFF. CDR3 coding DNA: TGTGCCAGCAGTTTCGGGGGGCGCGGCACTGAAGCTTTCTTT.

This clonotype has a count of ten or more. The V call is TRBV28, the J call TRBJ2-4; D not certain. This CDR3 contains 16 residues. Trimming left V 4 bases short and J 0 bases short, with 13 bases between. Germline CDR1 and CDR2: MDHEN and SYDVKM. In nucleotides, the CDR3 is TGTGCCAGCAGTTCTCCCGACCAGTTAGCCAAAAACATTCAGTACTTC. Protein sequence: CASSSPDQLAKNIQYF. Full variable domain (outside the CDR3, taken from reference TRBV28 and TRBJ2-4): DVKVTQSSRYLVKRTGEKVFLECVQDMDHENMFWYRQDPGLGLRLIYFSYDVKMKEKGDIPEGYSVSREKKERFSLILESASTNQTSMYLCASSSPDQLAKNIQYFGAGTRLSVL.

This clonotype was recorded many times. J is TRBJ1-3 and V is TRBV12-3 or TRBV12-4; TRBD1 might be the D (5 bases). The CDR3 totals 16 residues. Trimming cost V 1 base and J 2 bases, with 12 bases left between them. CDR3 residues: CASSLGGEWTGNTIYF. In DNA, the CDR3 is TGTGCCAGCAGTTTAGGAGGGGAGTGGACTGGAAACACCATATATTTT.

In this sample, this clonotype turned up many times. The rearrangement joins TRBV12-3 or TRBV12-4 to TRBJ1-6, with a possible D match to TRBD1 (5 bases). Trimming took off 3 bases at V and 7 bases at J, with 10 bases between the two ends. The CDR3 is made up of 14 amino acids. The CDR3 protein is CASSLRGRNSPLHF. The DNA of the CDR3 is TGTGCCAGCAGTTTGCGGGGGAGAAATTCACCCCTCCACTTT.

The rearrangement links TRBV25-1 to TRBJ1-1, with D perhaps matching TRBD1 (5 bases). This CDR3 region has 14 residues. Germline values: CDR1 MGHDK, CDR2 SYGVNS. Trimming shortened V by 6 bases and J by 5 bases, and 16 bases separated the two germline ends. The CDR3 reads CASRVAGGPTEAFF. The DNA of the CDR3 is TGTGCCAGCAGAGTAGCGGGGGGACCGACTGAAGCTTTCTTT.

This clonotype was seen at least ten times. This sequence joins TRBV6-4 and TRBJ1-5; 9 nucleotides align to TRBD1. The J segment lost 0 bases and the V segment lost 5 bases, leaving 11 bases of the junction unmatched. The CDR3 spans 18 residues. The germline CDR1 and CDR2 sequences are MRHNA and SNTAGT. In DNA form, the CDR3 reads TGTGCCAGCAGTACCCCGGGACAGGGCTCTTCTAGCAATCAGCCCCAGCATTTT. This translates into CASSTPGQGSSSNQPQHF.

At least ten counts were recorded for this clonotype. The chain is built from TRBV25-1 and TRBJ2-2, with TRBD1 identical over 9 bases. The ends lost 4 bases at V and 5 bases at J; junction bases unmatched: 2. The CDR3 has 14 amino acids. Germline loops: CDR1 MGHDK, CDR2 SYGVNS. The CDR3 DNA reads as TGTGCCAGCAGTGCGGGACAGGGAACCGGGGAGCTGTTTTTT. Protein: CASSAGQGTGELFF.

The genes are TRBV9 and TRBJ2-5; D gene uncertain. Trimming took 3 bases from V and 0 from J, leaving 9 bases between them. Per germline, CDR1 SGDLS and CDR2 YYNGEE. The CDR3 has 14 residues. The CDR3 sequence: CASSEAPHQETQYF. CDR3 bases: TGTGCCAGCAGCGAGGCCCCGCACCAAGAGACCCAGTACTTC.

Regarding this clonotype: A much bigger clone sits one base away, suggesting this may be a read error. V is TRBV19 and J is TRBJ2-7, with 9 positions matching TRBD1. The germline V gene encodes CDR1 LNHDA and CDR2 SQIVND (reference sequence). After removal of 8 bases from V and 0 bases from J, the junction contained 5 bases not matched to a gene. The CDR3 extends over 14 amino acids. The CDR3 region is CASRDRDHSYEQYV. The CDR3 nucleotides are TGTGCCAGTCGGGACAGGGACCACTCCTACGAGCAGTACGTC.